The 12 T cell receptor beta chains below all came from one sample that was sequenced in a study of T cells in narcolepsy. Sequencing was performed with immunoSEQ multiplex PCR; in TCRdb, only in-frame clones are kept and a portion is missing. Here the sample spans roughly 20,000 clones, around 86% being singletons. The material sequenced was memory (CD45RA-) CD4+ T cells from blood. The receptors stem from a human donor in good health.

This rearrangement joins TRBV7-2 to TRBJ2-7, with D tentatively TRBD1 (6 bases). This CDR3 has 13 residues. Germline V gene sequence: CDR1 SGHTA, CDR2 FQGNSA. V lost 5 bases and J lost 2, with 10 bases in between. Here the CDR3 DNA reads TGTGCCAGCAGCCGGGACAAGACCTACGAGCAGTACTTC. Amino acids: CASSRDKTYEQYF.

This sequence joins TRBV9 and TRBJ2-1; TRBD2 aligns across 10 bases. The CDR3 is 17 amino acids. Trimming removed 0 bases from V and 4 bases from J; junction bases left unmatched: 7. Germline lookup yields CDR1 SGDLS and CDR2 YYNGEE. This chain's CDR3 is CASSVAIGTSEYNEQFF. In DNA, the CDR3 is TGTGCCAGCAGCGTAGCGATTGGGACTAGCGAGTACAATGAGCAGTTCTTC.

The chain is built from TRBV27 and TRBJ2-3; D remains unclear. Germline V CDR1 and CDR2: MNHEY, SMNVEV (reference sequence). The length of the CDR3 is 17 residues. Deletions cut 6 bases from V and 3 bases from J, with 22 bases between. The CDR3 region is CASSHPGRPRMTDTQYF. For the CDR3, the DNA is TGTGCCAGCAGCCACCCAGGCCGGCCGAGGATGACAGATACGCAGTATTTT.

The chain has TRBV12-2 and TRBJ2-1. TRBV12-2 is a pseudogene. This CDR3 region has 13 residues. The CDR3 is CASRLLGVNEQFF. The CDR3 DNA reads TGTGCAAGTCGCTTACTTGGGGTGAATGAGCAGTTCTTC.

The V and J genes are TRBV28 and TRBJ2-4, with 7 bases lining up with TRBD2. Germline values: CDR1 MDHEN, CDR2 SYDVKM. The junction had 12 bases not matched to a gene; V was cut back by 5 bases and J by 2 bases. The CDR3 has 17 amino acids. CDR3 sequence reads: CASSLLAEGYTKNIQYF. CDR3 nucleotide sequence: TGTGCCAGCAGTCTGCTAGCGGAGGGATATACCAAAAACATTCAGTACTTC.

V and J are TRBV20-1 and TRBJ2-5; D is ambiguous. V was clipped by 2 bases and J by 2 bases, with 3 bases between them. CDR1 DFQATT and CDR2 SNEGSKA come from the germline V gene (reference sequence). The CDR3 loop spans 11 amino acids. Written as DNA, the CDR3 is TGCAGTGCTAGACAGCAAGAGACCCAGTACTTC. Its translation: CSARQQETQYF.

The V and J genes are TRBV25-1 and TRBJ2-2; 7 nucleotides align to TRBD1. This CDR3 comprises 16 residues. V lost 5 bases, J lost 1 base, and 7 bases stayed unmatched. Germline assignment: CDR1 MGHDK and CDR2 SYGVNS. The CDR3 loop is CASSFTGARNTGELFF. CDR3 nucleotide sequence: TGTGCCAGCAGTTTTACAGGGGCGCGGAACACCGGGGAGCTGTTTTTT. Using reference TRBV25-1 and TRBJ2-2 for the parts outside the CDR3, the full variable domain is EADIYQTPRYLVIGTGKKITLECSQTMGHDKMYWYQQDPGMELHLIHYSYGVNSTEKGDLSSESTVSRIRTEHFPLTLESARPSHTSQYLCASSFTGARNTGELFFGEGSRLTVL.

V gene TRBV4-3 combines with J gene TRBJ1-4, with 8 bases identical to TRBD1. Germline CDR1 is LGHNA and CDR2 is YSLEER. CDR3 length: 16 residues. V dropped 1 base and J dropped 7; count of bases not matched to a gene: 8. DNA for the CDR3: TGCGCCAGCAGCCAAGGGAGACAGGGGCAGACTGAAAAACTGTTTTTT. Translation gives CASSQGRQGQTEKLFF.

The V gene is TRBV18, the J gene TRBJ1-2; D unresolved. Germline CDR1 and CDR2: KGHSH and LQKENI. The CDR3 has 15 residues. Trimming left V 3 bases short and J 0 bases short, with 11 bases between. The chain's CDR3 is CASSPSTSSNYGYTF. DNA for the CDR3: TGTGCCAGCTCACCTTCCACATCATCTAACTATGGCTACACCTTC.

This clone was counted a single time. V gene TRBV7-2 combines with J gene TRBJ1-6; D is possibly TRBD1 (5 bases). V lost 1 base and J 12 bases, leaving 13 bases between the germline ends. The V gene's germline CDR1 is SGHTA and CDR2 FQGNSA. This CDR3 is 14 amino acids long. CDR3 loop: CASSLDRSGGPLHF. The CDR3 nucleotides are TGTGCCAGCAGCTTAGACAGGTCGGGTGGACCCCTCCACTTT.

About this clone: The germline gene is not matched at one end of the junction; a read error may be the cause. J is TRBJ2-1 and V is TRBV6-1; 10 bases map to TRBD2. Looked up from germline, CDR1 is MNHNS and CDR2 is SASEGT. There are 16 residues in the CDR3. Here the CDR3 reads CASGDSGRKGYNEQFF. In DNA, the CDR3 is TGTGCCAGCGGTGATAGCGGGAGGAAGGGGTACAATGAGCAGTTCTTC.

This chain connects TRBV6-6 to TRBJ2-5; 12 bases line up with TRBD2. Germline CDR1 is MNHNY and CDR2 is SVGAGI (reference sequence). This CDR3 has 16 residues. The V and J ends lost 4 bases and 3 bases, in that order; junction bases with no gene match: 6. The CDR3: CASSSRLAGVKETQYF. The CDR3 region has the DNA TGTGCCAGCAGTTCCCGACTAGCGGGGGTAAAAGAGACCCAGTACTTC.